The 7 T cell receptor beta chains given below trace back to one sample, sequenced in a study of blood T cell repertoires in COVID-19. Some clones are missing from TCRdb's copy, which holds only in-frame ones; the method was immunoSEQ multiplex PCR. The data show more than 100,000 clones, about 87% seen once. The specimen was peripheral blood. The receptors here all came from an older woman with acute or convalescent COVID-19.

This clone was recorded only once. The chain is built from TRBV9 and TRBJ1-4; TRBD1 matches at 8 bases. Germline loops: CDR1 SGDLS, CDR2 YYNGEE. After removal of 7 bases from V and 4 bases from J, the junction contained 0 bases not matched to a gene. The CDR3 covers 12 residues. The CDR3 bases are TGTGCCAGCGGGACAGGTAATGAAAAACTGTTTTTT. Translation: CASGTGNEKLFF.

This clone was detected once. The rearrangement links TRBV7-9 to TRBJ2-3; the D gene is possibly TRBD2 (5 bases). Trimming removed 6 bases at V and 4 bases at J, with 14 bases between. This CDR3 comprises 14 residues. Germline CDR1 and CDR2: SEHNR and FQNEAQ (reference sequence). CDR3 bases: TGTGCCAGCAGAAGGACGAGGGTGGCAGATACGCAGTATTTT. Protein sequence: CASRRTRVADTQYF.

CDR3 loop: CASSPGRGGLNTF. In DNA form, the CDR3 reads TGTGCCAGCAGCCCGGGTAGGGGAGGGTTAAACACCTTC. The chain joins TRBV13 to TRBJ1-2; perhaps TRBD1 as D (5 bases). From germline, CDR1 is PRHDT and CDR2 FYEKMQ (reference sequence). V shed 5 bases and J shed 12 bases, with 19 bases lying between them. The CDR3 runs to 13 residues. Combining the CDR3 with reference TRBV13 and TRBJ1-2 gives the whole variable domain AAGVIQSPRHLIKEKRETATLKCYPIPRHDTVYWYQQGPGQDPQFLISFYEKMQSDKGSIPDRFSAQQFSDYHSELNMSSLELGDSALYFCASSPGRGGLNTFGSGTRLTVV.

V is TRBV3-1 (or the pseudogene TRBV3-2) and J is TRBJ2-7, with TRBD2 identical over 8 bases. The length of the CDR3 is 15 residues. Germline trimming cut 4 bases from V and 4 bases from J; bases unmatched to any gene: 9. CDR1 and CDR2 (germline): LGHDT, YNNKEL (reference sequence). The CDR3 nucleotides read TGTGCCAGCAGCCTATTAGCGGGAACAAATTACGAGCAGTACTTC. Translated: CASSLLAGTNYEQYF.

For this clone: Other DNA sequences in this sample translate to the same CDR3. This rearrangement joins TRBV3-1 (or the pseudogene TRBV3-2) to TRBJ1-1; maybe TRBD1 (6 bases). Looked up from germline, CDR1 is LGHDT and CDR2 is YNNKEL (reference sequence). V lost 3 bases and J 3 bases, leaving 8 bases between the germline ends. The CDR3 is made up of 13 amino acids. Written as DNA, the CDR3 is TGTGCCAGCAGCCAGACAGGTTACACTGAAGCTTTCTTT. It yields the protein CASSQTGYTEAFF.

The CDR3 spells CATSDLKSLLAGPEGGELFF. CDR3 DNA sequence: TGTGCCACCAGTGATTTGAAGAGTTTACTAGCGGGCCCCGAGGGCGGGGAGCTGTTTTTT. The genes are TRBV24-1 and TRBJ2-2; 9 nucleotides match TRBD2. V trimming: 0 bases; J trimming: 7 bases; junction bases outside the gene matches: 17. Germline CDR1 reads KGHDR; CDR2 reads SFDVKD. The CDR3 totals 20 residues.

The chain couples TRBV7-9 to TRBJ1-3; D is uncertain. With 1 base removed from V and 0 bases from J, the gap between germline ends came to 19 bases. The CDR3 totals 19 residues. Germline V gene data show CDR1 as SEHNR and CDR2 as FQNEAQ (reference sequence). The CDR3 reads CASSLERSRVFDSGNTIYF. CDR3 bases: TGTGCCAGCAGCTTAGAGCGGTCGCGAGTTTTTGACTCTGGAAACACCATATATTTT.